The 27 T cell receptor beta chains below were found in one sample sequenced in a study of blood T cells in healthy people across ages. A J-beta primer mix and a sample-barcoded 5' primer were used in a second PCR of about 6 to 12 cycles. TCRdb redid the calling of the 5' RACE reads with MiXCR, one entry per CDR3 protein. The table records about 1.5 million distinct CDR3 sequences, less than 45% of them present only once. Input material: blood. The receptors come from a woman aged 18-29 years in good health.

J is TRBJ2-4 and V is TRBV20-1; no reliable D call. Gene TRBJ2-7 matches the end of the DNA better, so the J call may be wrong. CDR1 and CDR2 from the germline V gene are DFQATT and SNEGSKA (reference sequence). The CDR3 spans 14 residues. CDR3 region: CSARVDAISYEQYF. CDR3 sequence (DNA): TGCAGTGCTAGAGTGGACGCGATCTCCTACGAGCAGTACTTC.

CDR3: CAISVQGAGTDTQYF. The CDR3 nucleotides read TGTGCCATCAGTGTTCAGGGGGCTGGCACAGATACGCAGTATTTT. The chain employs TRBV10-3 and TRBJ2-3; TRBD1 aligns across 8 bases. V gave up 4 bases and J gave up 1 base; unmatched junction bases: 4. This CDR3 is 15 amino acids long. Looked up from germline, CDR1 is ENHRY and CDR2 is SYGVKD.

This chain uses TRBV5-1 with TRBJ2-3; 8 bases line up with TRBD2. Germline CDR1 SGHRS, CDR2 YFSETQ. This CDR3 contains 16 residues. V lost 4 bases and J lost 2; bases outside the gene matches: 9. The CDR3 nucleotides read TGCGCCAGCAGCCCGCAACTAGCGGAACCCACAGATACGCAGTATTTT. Its protein product is CASSPQLAEPTDTQYF.

This clonotype has only a few counts. The gene calls are TRBV28 and TRBJ2-3, with D possibly being TRBD1 or TRBD2 (5 bases each). The germline CDR1 and CDR2 sequences are MDHEN and SYDVKM. The ends were cut back, 5 bases at V and 3 bases at J, with 15 bases in the middle. This CDR3 has 15 residues. This CDR3 reads CASSETGRSTDTQYF. For the CDR3, the DNA is TGTGCCAGCAGTGAAACGGGACGGTCGACAGATACGCAGTATTTT. The full variable domain, rest sourced from reference TRBV28 and TRBJ2-3, is DVKVTQSSRYLVKRTGEKVFLECVQDMDHENMFWYRQDPGLGLRLIYFSYDVKMKEKGDIPEGYSVSREKKERFSLILESASTNQTSMYLCASSETGRSTDTQYFGPGTRLTVL.

The genes are TRBV7-9 and TRBJ2-5, with 9 positions matching TRBD1. Germline V gene lookup returns CDR1 SEHNR and CDR2 FQNEAQ (reference sequence). The CDR3 is 12 residues long. V dropped 2 bases and J dropped 12; count of bases not matched to a gene: 4. The chain's CDR3 is CASSLTDRGEYF. In DNA, the CDR3 is TGTGCCAGCAGCTTAACGGACAGGGGAGAGTACTTC.

This clonotype was seen a handful of times. The chain recombines TRBV15 with TRBJ2-1; D is undetermined. CDR1 is LNHNV and CDR2 is YYDKDF in the germline V gene (reference sequence). The V and J ends lost 0 bases and 4 bases respectively, with 10 bases between them. The length of the CDR3 is 15 residues. CDR3 loop: CATSRDLGLYNEQFF. CDR3 nucleotide sequence: TGTGCCACCAGCAGAGATCTTGGGCTGTACAATGAGCAGTTCTTC.

The CDR3 sequence: CASSTTSGARGEQFF. CDR3 bases: TGTGCCAGCAGCACGACTAGCGGGGCCCGTGGGGAGCAGTTCTTC. The J gene is TRBJ2-1, the V gene TRBV7-2, with 11 bases fitting TRBD2. With V trimmed by 5 bases and J by 10 bases, 10 bases remained unmatched. Germline V gene sequence: CDR1 SGHTA, CDR2 FQGNSA. The CDR3 runs 15 residues.

The chain employs TRBV11-2 and TRBJ2-7; D may be TRBD1 or TRBD2 (5 bases each). The germline V and J ends were trimmed by 5 bases and 7 bases, with 15 bases remaining between them. This CDR3 region has 13 residues. Germline V CDR1 and CDR2: SGHAT, FQNNGV. In DNA, the CDR3 is TGTGCCAGCAGCCCGGGGCCCGACAATGAGCAGTACTTC. Its protein is CASSPGPDNEQYF.

This clonotype was counted only a few times. The chain recombines TRBV20-1 with TRBJ2-7; 7 nucleotides line up with TRBD1. After removal of 6 bases from V and 5 bases from J, the junction contained 13 bases not matched to a gene. The CDR3 runs 14 residues. CDR1 is DFQATT, CDR2 SNEGSKA, per germline (reference sequence). DNA of the CDR3: TGCAGTGCAGGGGGCCTCGCGATACCCCACGAGCAGTACTTC. Translation gives CSAGGLAIPHEQYF.

This clonotype has only a few counts. The chain uses TRBV14 and TRBJ1-6, with D maybe TRBD1 (5 bases). V gave up 0 bases and J gave up 7 bases, with 10 bases separating them. Germline CDR1 is SGHDN and CDR2 is FVKESK. This CDR3 region has 15 residues. The CDR3 sequence is CASSQDLRENSPLHF. The DNA of the CDR3 is TGTGCCAGCAGCCAAGATCTCAGGGAGAATTCACCCCTCCACTTT.

The sample holds a few counts of this clonotype. The J gene is TRBJ2-4, the V gene TRBV29-1; D is ambiguous. The J call may be incorrect, as the DNA end agrees better with TRBJ2-7. From germline, CDR1 is SQVTM and CDR2 ANQGSEA. This CDR3 comprises 14 residues. The CDR3: CSAQMLKASGEQYF. The CDR3 DNA is TGCAGCGCCCAAATGTTAAAGGCCTCGGGCGAGCAGTACTTC.

This clonotype was detected only a few times. The chain uses TRBV5-1 and TRBJ2-1; 8 nucleotides match TRBD2. In germline, CDR1 is SGHRS, CDR2 YFSETQ. The CDR3 is made up of 17 amino acids. V lost 4 bases to trimming and J lost 9 bases; unmatched junction nucleotides: 18. DNA for the CDR3: TGCGCCAGCAGCCGGGGGGTAATAGCGGGGTCTGAACCTGAGCAGTTCTTC. It encodes CASSRGVIAGSEPEQFF.

V and J are TRBV20-1 and TRBJ1-4; TRBD1 might be the D (5 bases). This CDR3 is built from 15 residues. V lost 0 bases to trimming and J lost 7 bases, with 15 bases between them. Germline lookup yields CDR1 DFQATT and CDR2 SNEGSKA (reference sequence). The CDR3 sequence: CSARERGGATEKLFF. The CDR3 DNA reads TGCAGTGCTAGAGAGAGGGGAGGGGCGACTGAAAAACTGTTTTTT.

This sequence joins TRBV12-3 or TRBV12-4 and TRBJ1-2; D uncertain. The CDR3 runs to 16 residues. Trimming shortened V by 5 bases and J by 0 bases, and 16 bases separated the two germline ends. This CDR3 is CASSQLVPRTNYGYTF. Written as DNA, the CDR3 is TGTGCCAGCAGTCAGTTGGTCCCCAGGACTAACTATGGCTACACCTTC.

Turning to this clonotype: This may arise from a read error, as a much more abundant clone is one base away. This chain joins TRBV5-1 and TRBJ1-5, with D unclear. The CDR3 runs to 10 residues. Germline V gene lookup returns CDR1 SGHRS and CDR2 YFSETQ. Trimming cost V 8 bases and J 7 bases, with 7 bases left between them. The CDR3 DNA sequence: TGCGCCAGAAGAGACCAGCCCCAGCATTTT. Translating gives CARRDQPQHF.

The chain combines TRBV29-1 with TRBJ1-2; perhaps TRBD1 as D (6 bases). This CDR3 has 13 residues. The V gene's germline CDR1 is SQVTM and CDR2 ANQGSEA. V lost 6 bases, J lost 5 bases, and 16 bases lay in between. CDR3 DNA sequence: TGCAGCGTCGCCCAGGGGCAGGGGTATGGCTACACCTTC. Its translation: CSVAQGQGYGYTF. The complete variable domain, with remaining parts taken from reference TRBV29-1 and TRBJ1-2, reads SAVISQKPSRDICQRGTSLTIQCQVDSQVTMMFWYRQQPGQSLTLIATANQGSEATYESGFVIDKFPISRPNLTFSTLTVSNMSPEDSSIYLCSVAQGQGYGYTFGSGTRLTVV.

This clonotype was observed a few times. The rearrangement joins TRBV3-1 to TRBJ2-1, with 11 bases fitting TRBD2. Trimming took 4 bases from V and 2 from J; bases not matched to a gene: 7. Germline V gene lookup returns CDR1 LGHDT and CDR2 YNNKEL (reference sequence). The CDR3 spans 17 residues. CDR3 loop: CASSPTMTSGTYNEQFF. Written as DNA, the CDR3 is TGTGCCAGCAGCCCTACCATGACTAGCGGGACCTACAATGAGCAGTTCTTC.

This clonotype was seen only a few times. The chain joins TRBV29-1 to TRBJ1-2; D is possibly TRBD1 (5 bases). V shed 8 bases and J shed 0 bases, with 16 bases lying between them. This CDR3 comprises 14 residues. Looked up from germline, CDR1 is SQVTM and CDR2 is ANQGSEA. CDR3 region: CSSTRDSANYGYTF. Written as DNA, the CDR3 is TGCAGCTCAACTCGGGACTCAGCTAACTATGGCTACACCTTC.

The table lists this clonotype with a few counts. The V gene is TRBV20-1, the J gene TRBJ2-7, with D possibly being TRBD1 (6 bases). With 3 bases removed from V and 4 bases from J, the gap between germline ends came to 16 bases. Germline V lookup: CDR1 DFQATT, CDR2 SNEGSKA (reference sequence). This CDR3 has 14 residues. CDR3 in amino acids: CSASRPDSSYEQYF. CDR3 nucleotides: TGCAGTGCTAGCCGACCGGACAGCTCATACGAGCAGTACTTC.

CDR3 DNA sequence: TGCAGTGCTACCTCCGGGGTAGGCTCCTACAATGAGCAGTTCTTC. This codes for CSATSGVGSYNEQFF. The V and J genes are TRBV20-1 and TRBJ2-1, with D possibly matching TRBD2 (5 bases). The germline CDR1 and CDR2 sequences are DFQATT and SNEGSKA (reference sequence). V gave up 4 bases and J gave up 0 bases, with 13 bases separating them. The CDR3 runs to 15 residues.

Regarding this clonotype: Germline is not matched at one junction end, which may reflect a read error. V is TRBV7-9 and J is TRBJ2-3; the D gene is possibly TRBD2 (6 bases). The CDR3 consists of 14 residues. CDR1 SEHNR and CDR2 FQNEAQ come from the germline V gene (reference sequence). The CDR3 reads CASSLAGGTDTLYF. The DNA for the CDR3 is TGTGCCAGCAGCTTAGCCGGGGGAACAGATACGCTGTATTTT.

A few counts support this clonotype. The rearrangement links TRBV3-1 to TRBJ1-2, with 10 nucleotides matching TRBD1. The V gene's germline CDR1 is LGHDT and CDR2 YNNKEL (reference sequence). The trim removed 3 bases at V and 8 bases at J, leaving 9 bases unmatched. The CDR3 spans 15 residues. CDR3 residues: CASSQEDRGWRGYTF. Written as DNA, the CDR3 is TGTGCCAGCAGCCAGGAGGACAGGGGGTGGAGAGGCTACACCTTC.

This chain links TRBV25-1 with TRBJ2-1; TRBD2 agrees at 9 bases. The J call may be in error: the DNA end matches TRBJ2-7 better. CDR3 length: 14 amino acids. Germline V lookup: CDR1 MGHDK, CDR2 SYGVNS. The CDR3 spells CASGASGVYNEQYF. The CDR3 bases are TGTGCCAGCGGCGCTAGCGGGGTCTACAATGAGCAGTACTTC.

Written as DNA, the CDR3 is TGTGCCAGCACCCACCCGTCTACCGGCAATCAGCCCCAGCATTTT. Its protein is CASTHPSTGNQPQHF. The rearrangement uses TRBV6-2 or TRBV6-3 and TRBJ1-5; no clear D gene. With 7 bases removed from V and 2 bases from J, the gap between germline ends came to 15 bases. This CDR3 spans 15 amino acids. Germline-derived CDR1 and CDR2 are MNHEY and SVGEGT.

The chain recombines TRBV29-1 with TRBJ2-1, with TRBD1 identical over 8 bases. J was trimmed by 6 bases and V by 2 bases; bases with no gene match: 6. This CDR3 region has 14 residues. CDR1 and CDR2 (germline): SQVTM, ANQGSEA. Written as DNA, the CDR3 is TGCAGCGTTGAACGGGACAGGAGTTGCAATGAGCAGTTCTTC. Amino acid sequence: CSVERDRSCNEQFF.

The V gene is TRBV14, the J gene TRBJ2-7, with TRBD1 identical over 9 bases. The CDR3 is 18 residues long. V lost 0 bases to trimming and J lost 0 bases; unmatched junction nucleotides: 9. Germline V gives CDR1 SGHDN, CDR2 FVKESK. The CDR3 sequence is CASSQDIRDRDSSYEQYF. The CDR3 DNA reads TGTGCCAGCAGCCAAGATATAAGGGACAGGGATAGCTCCTACGAGCAGTACTTC.

The chain links TRBV15 to TRBJ2-5; D not resolved. Germline V gene sequence: CDR1 LNHNV, CDR2 YYDKDF (reference sequence). V lost 0 bases and J lost 3, with 11 bases in between. The CDR3 spans 15 residues. CDR3 coding DNA: TGTGCCACCAGCAGAGATCGGGCAGCGAAAGAGACCCAGTACTTC. It specifies CATSRDRAAKETQYF.